Below, 8 T cell receptor beta chains from the same sample are listed, as sequenced in a study of blood T cell repertoires in COVID-19. This table comes from immunoSEQ multiplex PCR, and its TCRdb copy is limited to in-frame clones, with some not included. The sample includes fewer than 250,000 clones, more than 75% seen only once; the top ten take around 0.97%. The sequenced sample consisted of peripheral blood. The receptors come from a man between 35 and 55 years old with acute or convalescent COVID-19.

CDR3 sequence: CASSSPRLAGANEQFF. In DNA, the CDR3 is TGTGCCAGCAGCTCTCCGAGACTAGCGGGGGCCAATGAGCAGTTCTTC. The chain employs TRBV3-1 (or the pseudogene TRBV3-2) and TRBJ2-1; the match to TRBD2 covers 12 bases. The length of the CDR3 is 16 residues. V lost 5 bases to trimming and J lost 6 bases; unmatched junction nucleotides: 8. Germline lookup yields CDR1 LGHDT and CDR2 YNNKEL (reference sequence).

V and J are TRBV3-1 (or the pseudogene TRBV3-2) and TRBJ2-5; a possible D gene is TRBD2 (7 bases). Germline-derived CDR1 and CDR2 are LGHDT and YNNKEL (reference sequence). Trimming left V 1 base short and J 4 bases short, with 19 bases between. This CDR3 has 17 residues. In DNA form, the CDR3 reads TGTGCCAGCAGCCAAGTGTCTAGAGGGGGGGCTCTAGAGACCCAGTACTTC. This gives the protein CASSQVSRGGALETQYF.

The rearrangement uses TRBV5-1 and TRBJ2-2; TRBD1 matches 8 bases. The germline gives CDR1 SGHRS, CDR2 YFSETQ. This CDR3 region has 14 residues. V was pared by 4 bases and J by 4 bases, with 3 bases of the junction left unmatched. The CDR3 spells CASSPTGGTGELFF. Written as DNA, the CDR3 is TGCGCCAGCAGCCCAACAGGGGGCACCGGGGAGCTGTTTTTT.

The chain joins TRBV15 to TRBJ2-1; 7 positions agree with TRBD1. Germline V gene lookup returns CDR1 LNHNV and CDR2 YYDKDF (reference sequence). V shed 1 base, J shed 3 bases, and the junction held 9 bases outside the gene matches. CDR3 size: 17 residues. CDR3 sequence (DNA): TGTGCCACCAGCAGAGGGGGGAACAGGGGAGACTACAATGAGCAGTTCTTC. Amino acids: CATSRGGNRGDYNEQFF.

V is TRBV6-2 or TRBV6-3 and J is TRBJ1-1; 7 bases are shared with TRBD1. Trimming cost V 5 bases and J 3 bases; bases outside gene matches: 6. CDR3 length: 14 residues. Germline CDR1 reads MNHEY; CDR2 reads SVGEGT. CDR3 sequence (DNA): TGTGCCAGCAGTAAAGACAGGGCCGACACTGAAGCTTTCTTT. Protein product: CASSKDRADTEAFF.

The rearrangement links TRBV7-3 to TRBJ2-7; 7 nucleotides align to TRBD2. With V trimmed by 3 bases and J by 0 bases, 2 bases remained unmatched. The CDR3 length is 14 residues. CDR1 SGHTA and CDR2 FQGTGA come from the germline V gene. The CDR3 reads CASSFGGSSYEQYF. The CDR3, as DNA: TGTGCCAGCAGCTTCGGGGGGAGCTCCTACGAGCAGTACTTC.

V gene TRBV7-2 combines with J gene TRBJ1-2; D perhaps matches TRBD1 (5 bases). Trimming shortened V by 1 base and J by 2 bases, and 8 bases separated the two germline ends. This CDR3 comprises 14 residues. Germline lookup yields CDR1 SGHTA and CDR2 FQGNSA. The CDR3 DNA sequence: TGTGCCAGCAGCTTAGATCGACAGAACTATGGCTACACCTTC. Encoded protein: CASSLDRQNYGYTF. Based on the CDR3 plus reference TRBV7-2 and TRBJ1-2, the full variable domain is GAGVSQSPSNKVTEKGKDVELRCDPISGHTALYWYRQSLGQGLEFLIYFQGNSAPDKSGLPSDRFSAERTGGSVSTLTIQRTQQEDSAVYLCASSLDRQNYGYTFGSGTRLTVV.

V and J are TRBV11-1 and TRBJ2-1, with 11 bases that match TRBD2. Germline CDR1 reads SGHAT; CDR2 reads FQDESV (reference sequence). The CDR3 has 15 residues. Trimming took 5 bases from V and 9 from J; bases not matched to a gene: 9. CDR3 DNA: TGTGCCAGCAGCGCCGCTAGCGGGGGGACTTTTGAGCAGTTCTTC. Encoded protein: CASSAASGGTFEQFF.